This passage covers 31 T cell receptor beta chains from one sample sequenced in a study of Ad26.COV2.S vaccination and SARS-CoV-2 variants (dated by TCRdb to the early 2020s). The protocol used for the library was the immunoSEQ multiplex PCR assay. What TCRdb holds here is the immuneACCESS table cut down to in-frame rearrangements. Part of the clones is not present; checked against another copy, under half of the missing clones reflect an unresolved V gene, and the others are unexplained. The sample records 440,000 or so clones, about 90% of which are singletons. The top ten clonotypes cover about 1.6% of the sample. The sample's treatment or condition label, decoded: around 19 received Ad26.COV2.S at low or high dose, single or two shots; 5 received placebo; per-sample allocation not given. For vaccine and placebo recipients, the sequenced repertoires came from samples collected on day 63 after the first injection.

Source: peripheral blood, taken in a trial of Ad26.COV2.S vaccine versus placebo. The receptors here all came from a person between 18 and 59 years old who received the Ad26.COV2.S COVID-19 vaccine or a placebo.

The V call is TRBV4-3, the J call TRBJ2-7; weak D call: TRBD1 (6 bases). Deletions cut 3 bases from V and 4 bases from J, with 19 bases between. Germline lookup yields CDR1 LGHNA and CDR2 YSLEER. The CDR3 extends over 16 amino acids. CDR3 protein: CASSQPTGSREYEQYF. The CDR3 DNA follows: TGCGCCAGCAGCCAGCCGACAGGCAGCAGGGAGTACGAGCAGTACTTC.

The rearrangement links TRBV4-3 to TRBJ2-7; D gene uncertain. In germline, CDR1 is LGHNA, CDR2 YSLEER. This CDR3 spans 14 amino acids. The V end lost 0 bases, the J end lost 3 bases, and 9 bases lay between the germline ends. CDR3 region: CASSQDYNSYEQYF. CDR3 DNA: TGCGCCAGCAGCCAAGATTATAACAGCTACGAGCAGTACTTC.

The J gene is TRBJ2-4, the V gene TRBV18; 9 bases fit TRBD1. This CDR3 comprises 17 residues. Germline-derived CDR1 and CDR2 are KGHSH and LQKENI. V shed 4 bases and J 7 bases; nucleotides not matched to a gene: 14. CDR3 sequence (DNA): TGTGCCAGCTCACTCACTACGGACAGGGGAGGGGTGAACATTCAGTACTTC. Its translation is CASSLTTDRGGVNIQYF.

This clone was seen a handful of times. The genes are TRBV19 and TRBJ1-5; D is perhaps TRBD1 (6 bases). Per germline, CDR1 LNHDA and CDR2 SQIVND (reference sequence). The CDR3 spans 13 residues. Trimming shortened V by 3 bases and J by 6 bases, and 9 bases separated the two germline ends. CDR3 coding DNA: TGTGCCAGTAGTATCAACAGGGCTCAGCCCCAGCATTTT. Its protein is CASSINRAQPQHF. The complete variable domain, with remaining parts taken from reference TRBV19 and TRBJ1-5, reads DGGITQSPKYLFRKEGQNVTLSCEQNLNHDAMYWYRQDPGQGLRLIYYSQIVNDFQKGDIAEGYSVSREKKESFPLTVTSAQKNPTAFYLCASSINRAQPQHFGDGTRLSIL.

This chain joins TRBV19 and TRBJ2-2; the match to TRBD1 covers 9 bases. Unmatched junction bases numbered 17, after V lost 8 bases and J lost 4 bases. The CDR3 length is 18 residues. The germline V gene has CDR1 LNHDA and CDR2 SQIVND (reference sequence). Here the CDR3 DNA reads TGTGCCAGTTCTACCCGAACGCCGGGACAGGGAAGCACCGGGGAGCTGTTTTTT. Its protein is CASSTRTPGQGSTGELFF. The whole variable domain, filled in from reference TRBV19 and TRBJ2-2, reads DGGITQSPKYLFRKEGQNVTLSCEQNLNHDAMYWYRQDPGQGLRLIYYSQIVNDFQKGDIAEGYSVSREKKESFPLTVTSAQKNPTAFYLCASSTRTPGQGSTGELFFGEGSRLTVL.

In this sample, this clone turned up once. The chain employs TRBV6-2 or TRBV6-3 and TRBJ2-7, with D possibly being TRBD1 (5 bases). The CDR3 totals 13 residues. CDR1 is MNHEY and CDR2 is SVGEGT in the germline V gene. Trimming took off 6 bases at V and 0 bases at J, with 9 bases between the two ends. The DNA for the CDR3 is TGTGCCAGCAGCCGGACACCCTCCTACGAGCAGTACTTC. As protein: CASSRTPSYEQYF.

This rearrangement joins TRBV5-5 to TRBJ1-2, with D possibly matching TRBD1 (6 bases). Trimming cost V 3 bases and J 2 bases, with 8 bases left between them. Germline V CDR1 and CDR2: SGHKS, YYEKEE (reference sequence). This CDR3 spans 13 amino acids. CDR3 sequence (DNA): TGTGCCAGCAGCTCGACAGGAAACTATGGCTACACCTTC. Residues: CASSSTGNYGYTF.

This clone was found once. The chain is built from TRBV25-1 and TRBJ2-7; D tentatively fits TRBD1 or TRBD2 (5 bases each). CDR1 is MGHDK and CDR2 is SYGVNS in the germline V gene. Trimming left V 5 bases short and J 6 bases short, with 14 bases between. The CDR3 totals 13 residues. The CDR3 reads CASSWDGGLEQYF. CDR3 nucleotide sequence: TGTGCCAGCAGTTGGGACGGAGGTCTCGAGCAGTACTTC.

This clone was found once. The chain couples TRBV12-3 or TRBV12-4 to TRBJ2-1; no clear D. The CDR3 sequence is 12 residues long. Trimming removed 6 bases from V and 3 bases from J, with 6 bases in between. The CDR3 region is CASRVSYNEQFF. The CDR3 coding sequence is TGTGCCAGCAGGGTTAGCTACAATGAGCAGTTCTTC.

The gene calls are TRBV5-1 and TRBJ1-6; 7 nucleotides line up with TRBD1. The CDR3 sequence is 14 residues long. Germline lookup yields CDR1 SGHRS and CDR2 YFSETQ. V shed 0 bases, J shed 10 bases, and the junction held 4 bases outside the gene matches. The CDR3 sequence: CASSLGQGESPLHF. In DNA, the CDR3 is TGCGCCAGCAGCTTGGGACAGGGCGAATCACCCCTCCACTTT.

As regards this clone: Distinct nucleotide sequences in the sample also encode this CDR3. This chain uses TRBV7-2 with TRBJ1-1; TRBD1 is a possible D gene (6 bases). This CDR3 region has 13 residues. The germline V and J ends were trimmed by 1 base and 4 bases, with 7 bases remaining between them. Looked up from germline, CDR1 is SGHTA and CDR2 is FQGNSA. The CDR3 loop is CASSLGGGTEAFF. The DNA of the CDR3 is TGTGCCAGCAGCTTAGGAGGGGGCACTGAAGCTTTCTTT.

The chain employs TRBV14 and TRBJ2-2; no clear D gene. Deletions cut 0 bases from V and 1 base from J, with 12 bases between. Germline CDR1 SGHDN, CDR2 FVKESK. The CDR3 has 17 amino acids. The CDR3 protein is CASSQDSLSLNTGELFF. For the CDR3, the DNA is TGTGCCAGCAGCCAAGATTCCCTTTCTCTGAACACCGGGGAGCTGTTTTTT.

The CDR3 DNA reads as TGTGCTAGTGGTTTGGTAGACCGGGAAGAGTACACTGAAGCTTTCTTT. It is translated as CASGLVDREEYTEAFF. This chain links TRBV12-5 with TRBJ1-1; no clear D. CDR1 LGHNT and CDR2 FRNRAP come from the germline V gene. This CDR3 contains 16 residues. V lost 0 bases and J lost 3, with 14 bases in between.

This sequence joins TRBV2 and TRBJ1-4; TRBD1 matches 8 bases. Per the germline V gene, CDR1 is SNHLY and CDR2 is FYNNEI. The CDR3 spans 14 residues. V lost 5 bases, J lost 6 bases, and 5 bases stayed unmatched. This CDR3 reads CASSFDRGHEKLFF. DNA of the CDR3: TGTGCCAGCAGTTTTGACAGGGGTCATGAAAAACTGTTTTTT.

This chain joins TRBV5-6 and TRBJ1-5; D is ambiguous. V lost 1 base to trimming and J lost 3 bases, with 14 bases between them. CDR3 size: 16 residues. Germline V gene lookup returns CDR1 SGHDT and CDR2 YYEEEE. Written as DNA, the CDR3 is TGTGCCAGCAGCTTGAGGGCCAACAGCAACAATCAGCCCCAGCATTTT. Translation gives CASSLRANSNNQPQHF. The full variable domain, completed using reference TRBV5-6 and TRBJ1-5, is DAGVTQSPTHLIKTRGQQVTLRCSPKSGHDTVSWYQQALGQGPQFIFQYYEEEERQRGNFPDRFSGHQFPNYSSELNVNALLLGDSALYLCASSLRANSNNQPQHFGDGTRLSIL.

This sequence joins TRBV23-1 and TRBJ1-4, with 7 bases fitting TRBD1. TRBV23-1 is an open reading frame, and its role is uncertain. This CDR3 contains 15 residues. V shed 8 bases, J shed 8 bases, and the junction held 14 bases outside the gene matches. The CDR3 DNA sequence: TGCGCCAGCCATTTACGACAGGGTCGAGGGGAAAAACTGTTTTTT. Amino acid sequence: CASHLRQGRGEKLFF.

V usage is TRBV24-1 and J usage is TRBJ2-3; 11 positions match TRBD1. CDR3 length: 16 amino acids. Germline V gene lookup returns CDR1 KGHDR and CDR2 SFDVKD. V lost 3 bases and J lost 3; bases outside the gene matches: 4. The DNA for the CDR3 is TGTGCCACCAGTGATCCCGGGACAGGGGGGACAGATACGCAGTATTTT. Its translation is CATSDPGTGGTDTQYF.

The chain has TRBV10-3 and TRBJ2-2; the match to TRBD2 covers 9 bases. The V segment lost 10 bases and the J segment 1 base; nucleotides outside the gene matches: 7. Germline V lookup: CDR1 ENHRY, CDR2 SYGVKD. This CDR3 contains 15 residues. Written as DNA, the CDR3 is TGTGCCACAGCGAAGCGGGGGGAGAACACCGGGGAGCTGTTTTTT. Amino acids: CATAKRGENTGELFF.

On this clone itself: The junction differs from germline at one of its ends, possibly a read error. V is TRBV7-9 and J is TRBJ2-7; D ambiguous. The CDR3 contains 12 residues. Germline V gives CDR1 SEHNR, CDR2 FQNEAQ (reference sequence). CDR3 in DNA: TGTGCCAGCAGTTTAGTGACACAGGAGCAGTACTTC. It is translated as CASSLVTQEQYF.

The chain joins TRBV30 to TRBJ2-5; D gene unclear. The CDR3 runs to 13 residues. In germline, CDR1 is GTSNPN, CDR2 SVGIG (reference sequence). With 0 bases removed from V and 4 bases from J, the gap between germline ends came to 9 bases. This chain's CDR3 is CAWSVRVPETQYF. The CDR3 nucleotides read TGTGCCTGGAGTGTAAGGGTGCCAGAGACCCAGTACTTC.

The chain recombines TRBV3-1 (or the pseudogene TRBV3-2) with TRBJ1-6, with D perhaps TRBD1 (5 bases). This CDR3 region has 15 residues. Germline lookup yields CDR1 LGHDT and CDR2 YNNKEL (reference sequence). V was pared by 4 bases and J by 14 bases, with 21 bases between. The CDR3 sequence is CASSPTTRRAGALHF. The CDR3 DNA is TGTGCCAGCAGCCCCACCACTCGACGGGCGGGGGCCCTCCACTTT.

V gene TRBV28 combines with J gene TRBJ2-2, with D perhaps matching TRBD2 (5 bases). Germline V gene data show CDR1 as MDHEN and CDR2 as SYDVKM. Trimming shortened V by 2 bases and J by 6 bases, and 10 bases separated the two germline ends. The CDR3 has 14 amino acids. CDR3 sequence: CASSLAGLAGELFF. DNA for the CDR3: TGTGCCAGCAGTTTAGCGGGCCTGGCCGGGGAGCTGTTTTTT.

This clone showed up just once. This rearrangement joins TRBV27 to TRBJ1-5; a weak D match, TRBD1 (6 bases). The germline V and J ends were trimmed by 0 bases and 6 bases, with 9 bases remaining between them. This CDR3 has 14 amino acids. Looked up from germline, CDR1 is MNHEY and CDR2 is SMNVEV (reference sequence). The DNA for the CDR3 is TGTGCCAGCAGTTTATCGGGGGCGGGTCAGCCCCAGCATTTT. This sequence encodes CASSLSGAGQPQHF.

The genes are TRBV5-8 and TRBJ1-5, with 9 bases fitting TRBD1. After removal of 1 base from V and 11 bases from J, the junction contained 10 bases not matched to a gene. Germline values: CDR1 SGHTS, CDR2 YDEGEE. This CDR3 has 15 amino acids. The CDR3 region has the DNA TGTGCCAGCAGCTTGTCCGGGACAGGGTTGGGGTCCCAGCATTTT. Translating it yields CASSLSGTGLGSQHF.

The J gene is TRBJ2-5, the V gene TRBV24-1, with D possibly matching TRBD1 (6 bases). V lost 4 bases, J lost 5 bases, and 10 bases lay in between. There are 13 residues in the CDR3. Germline-derived CDR1 and CDR2 are KGHDR and SFDVKD. The CDR3 reads CATSDPGVETQYF. The CDR3 nucleotides read TGTGCCACCAGTGACCCAGGGGTTGAGACCCAGTACTTC.

This chain uses TRBV5-1 with TRBJ2-7; D is unresolved. The CDR3 spans 17 residues. The ends were cut back, 0 bases at V and 3 bases at J, with 19 bases in the middle. Germline values: CDR1 SGHRS, CDR2 YFSETQ. The CDR3 spells CASSLAPTANSYYEQYF. CDR3 sequence (DNA): TGCGCCAGCAGCTTGGCCCCGACCGCAAATTCTTACTACGAGCAGTACTTC.

This sequence joins TRBV3-1 (or the pseudogene TRBV3-2) and TRBJ2-5, with 9 bases fitting TRBD2. The CDR3 has 14 amino acids. The V segment lost 7 bases and the J segment 2 bases; nucleotides outside the gene matches: 5. Germline V CDR1 and CDR2: LGHDT, YNNKEL (reference sequence). The CDR3 nucleotides read TGTGCCAGCACCCTAGCGGGGAAGCAAGAGACCCAGTACTTC. Protein: CASTLAGKQETQYF.

This chain joins TRBV20-1 and TRBJ2-3; the match to TRBD2 covers 10 bases. CDR3 size: 15 residues. From germline, CDR1 is DFQATT and CDR2 SNEGSKA (reference sequence). V shed 3 bases and J 6 bases; nucleotides not matched to a gene: 9. The DNA of the CDR3 is TGCAGTGCTAGTCCCAGCGGGGGGGCGGTGGATACGCAGTATTTT. Residues: CSASPSGGAVDTQYF.

This chain uses TRBV2 with TRBJ1-1; possibly TRBD1 for D (6 bases). Germline assignment: CDR1 SNHLY and CDR2 FYNNEI. V was clipped by 9 bases and J by 2 bases, with 19 bases between them. This CDR3 is built from 15 residues. The CDR3 DNA reads TGTGCCAGAGAAGACAGGCTAACCATAAACACTGAAGCTTTCTTT. Translation gives CAREDRLTINTEAFF.

The chain joins TRBV5-6 to TRBJ2-3, with D possibly called TRBD1 or TRBD2 (6 bases each). Looked up from germline, CDR1 is SGHDT and CDR2 is YYEEEE. V gave up 4 bases and J gave up 5 bases, with 11 bases separating them. The CDR3 sequence is 13 residues long. The CDR3 DNA reads TGTGCCAGCAGCGGGGGGCATGAAGATACGCAGTATTTT. Translating gives CASSGGHEDTQYF.

The chain carries TRBV9 and TRBJ1-4; TRBD1 is a possible D gene (5 bases). V lost 3 bases to trimming and J lost 10 bases, with 16 bases between them. This CDR3 has 14 amino acids. Germline assignment: CDR1 SGDLS and CDR2 YYNGEE. The CDR3 spells CASSDDGGVRKLFF. The CDR3 coding sequence is TGTGCCAGCAGCGACGACGGGGGAGTACGAAAACTGTTTTTT.